The 23 T cell receptor beta chains below come from one sample, sequenced in a study of beta chain features in type 1 diabetes. Study outcomes and limitations: Among patients with Type 1 diabetes, TCRB CDR3s were moderately but significantly shorter in every one of the four CD4+ subsets.

No antigen is known for these receptors. Every isolated RNA sample was fully reverse transcribed, so sequencing captured expressed TCRB transcripts. The protocol was immunoSEQ multiplex PCR, while the TCRdb copy is restricted to in-frame clones and leaves out a portion. The data show approximately 130,000 clones, 17% seen once. Sequenced sample: central memory CD4+ T cells from blood. Receptors were obtained from a man aged 18 to 29 with type 1 diabetes.

The chain joins TRBV13 to TRBJ2-5; unclear D gene. Trimming stripped 1 base from V and 7 bases from J, with 7 bases between. In germline, CDR1 is PRHDT, CDR2 FYEKMQ (reference sequence). CDR3 length equals 12 residues. Written as DNA, the CDR3 is TGTGCCAGCAGCTTAGTAGTAGGGACCCAGTACTTC. Amino acid sequence: CASSLVVGTQYF.

The sample holds a few counts of this clone. The chain joins TRBV7-2 to TRBJ2-3; 15 bases line up with TRBD2. This CDR3 spans 16 amino acids. With V trimmed by 5 bases and J by 8 bases, 8 bases remained unmatched. Looked up from germline, CDR1 is SGHTA and CDR2 is FQGNSA. Written as DNA, the CDR3 is TGTGCCAGCAGCCCACCGGGACTAGCGGGGGGTAGTACGCAGTATTTT. It translates to CASSPPGLAGGSTQYF. Looking up the rest from reference TRBV7-2 and TRBJ2-3 gives the full variable domain: GAGVSQSPSNKVTEKGKDVELRCDPISGHTALYWYRQSLGQGLEFLIYFQGNSAPDKSGLPSDRFSAERTGGSVSTLTIQRTQQEDSAVYLCASSPPGLAGGSTQYFGPGTRLTVL.

This clone was observed a few times. The chain recombines TRBV30 with TRBJ1-2, with D uncertain. V lost 3 bases and J lost 5, with 13 bases in between. The CDR3 contains 13 residues. CDR1 is GTSNPN, CDR2 SVGIG, per germline (reference sequence). CDR3: CAWRSEGGYGYTF. The CDR3 region has the DNA TGTGCCTGGAGGTCGGAGGGAGGATATGGCTACACCTTC. The full variable domain, completed using reference TRBV30 and TRBJ1-2, is SQTIHQWPATLVQPVGSPLSLECTVEGTSNPNLYWYRQAAGRGLQLLFYSVGIGQISSEVPQNLSASRPQDRQFILSSKKLLLSDSGFYLCAWRSEGGYGYTFGSGTRLTVV.

The V call is TRBV18, the J call TRBJ2-1; TRBD2 agrees at 12 bases. This CDR3 has 16 amino acids. The V segment lost 6 bases and the J segment 3 bases; nucleotides outside the gene matches: 6. The V gene's germline CDR1 is KGHSH and CDR2 LQKENI. Written as DNA, the CDR3 is TGTGCCAGCTCCCCAGGACTAGCGGGGAACTACAATGAGCAGTTCTTC. Translation gives CASSPGLAGNYNEQFF.

Only a few counts were recorded for this clone. The genes are TRBV4-2 and TRBJ2-1; D uncertain. Germline lookup yields CDR1 LGHNA and CDR2 YNFKEQ. The length of the CDR3 is 15 residues. Trimming removed 0 bases from V and 7 bases from J, with 13 bases in between. As DNA, the CDR3 is TGTGCCAGCAGCCAAGAAGGGTCAGGCCCAAATGAGCAGTTCTTC. It codes for CASSQEGSGPNEQFF.

This clone showed up just a few times. This chain uses TRBV29-1 with TRBJ1-2; perhaps TRBD1 as D (5 bases). V dropped 1 base and J dropped 0 bases, with 9 bases sitting between them. Germline V gene sequence: CDR1 SQVTM, CDR2 ANQGSEA. The CDR3 length is 14 residues. CDR3 nucleotide sequence: TGCAGCGTTGAAGGGAGGGGAACTAACTATGGCTACACCTTC. Its translation is CSVEGRGTNYGYTF.

There are a few counts of this clone. The chain carries TRBV25-1 and TRBJ2-7; TRBD2 matches at 9 bases. The length of the CDR3 is 14 residues. J was trimmed by 3 bases and V by 3 bases; bases with no gene match: 3. Germline CDR1 reads MGHDK; CDR2 reads SYGVNS. CDR3 DNA sequence: TGTGCCAGCAGTGAGACTAGCGGAGACTACGAGCAGTACTTC. Translating gives CASSETSGDYEQYF.

There are a few counts of this clone. The sample holds other DNA sequences that translate to the same CDR3. The chain combines TRBV27 with TRBJ2-3; perhaps TRBD1 as D (5 bases). CDR1 is MNHEY, CDR2 SMNVEV, per germline (reference sequence). Trimming shortened V by 6 bases and J by 0 bases, and 7 bases separated the two germline ends. CDR3 size: 13 residues. CDR3 DNA: TGTGCCAGCAGGGGGCCCAGCACAGATACGCAGTATTTT. It translates to CASRGPSTDTQYF.

The V gene is TRBV5-1, the J gene TRBJ2-7; tentative D call: TRBD2 (6 bases). Looked up from germline, CDR1 is SGHRS and CDR2 is YFSETQ. The CDR3 extends over 16 amino acids. The ends were cut back, 0 bases at V and 3 bases at J, with 16 bases in the middle. The CDR3 sequence is CASSLVSLRRDYEQYF. CDR3 coding DNA: TGCGCCAGCAGCTTGGTTTCTTTGCGGAGGGACTACGAGCAGTACTTC.

This rearrangement joins TRBV29-1 to TRBJ2-3; 9 bases fit TRBD1. Germline V lookup: CDR1 SQVTM, CDR2 ANQGSEA. Trimming cost V 2 bases and J 8 bases; bases outside gene matches: 14. This CDR3 region has 16 residues. CDR3 protein: CSVEPFSSGQGITQYF. The CDR3 DNA sequence: TGCAGCGTTGAACCCTTTTCGTCCGGACAGGGGATTACGCAGTATTTT.

This clone was detected once. This chain connects TRBV27 to TRBJ2-3; TRBD1 is a possible D gene (6 bases). The CDR3 spans 17 residues. Germline V gene lookup returns CDR1 MNHEY and CDR2 SMNVEV (reference sequence). V was shortened by 7 bases and J by 3 bases, with 23 bases between the two germline ends. CDR3 nucleotides: TGTGCCAGCACCCAAGTCCCCGCAGGGGCGGGTACAGATACGCAGTATTTT. Amino acids: CASTQVPAGAGTDTQYF.

The rearrangement uses TRBV5-1 and TRBJ2-1, with 9 bases identical to TRBD1. This CDR3 has 18 residues. After removal of 2 bases from V and 8 bases from J, the junction contained 17 bases not matched to a gene. From germline, CDR1 is SGHRS and CDR2 YFSETQ. The CDR3 DNA reads as TGCGCCAGCAGCTTACATCTGAGCCGCGGACAGGGGAGGGATGAGCAGTTCTTC. Protein sequence: CASSLHLSRGQGRDEQFF.

This clone was counted between two and nine times. This may arise from a read error, as a much more abundant clone is one base away. This sample includes further DNA sequences coding for the same CDR3. The rearrangement joins TRBV29-1 to TRBJ1-5, with 12 bases aligning to TRBD1. Trimming removed 6 bases from V and 7 bases from J; junction bases left unmatched: 4. Germline CDR1 is SQVTM and CDR2 is ANQGSEA. The CDR3 loop spans 13 amino acids. The CDR3 sequence: CSVGQGAGQPQHF. In DNA form, the CDR3 reads TGCAGCGTGGGACAGGGGGCAGGGCAGCCCCAGCATTTT.

The CDR3 bases are TGTGCCAGCAGCTTAAGAGGGGCAGAGACCCAGTACTTC. Its translation is CASSLRGAETQYF. The chain combines TRBV7-9 with TRBJ2-5; D is tentatively TRBD1 or TRBD2 (5 bases each). Germline V gene data show CDR1 as SEHNR and CDR2 as FQNEAQ (reference sequence). This CDR3 comprises 13 residues. V dropped 2 bases and J dropped 4 bases, with 8 bases sitting between them.

V and J are TRBV7-2 and TRBJ2-7; D remains unclear. Germline CDR1 reads SGHTA; CDR2 reads FQGNSA. CDR3 length equals 13 residues. Trimming cost V 5 bases and J 2 bases, with 10 bases left between them. CDR3 protein: CASSLGRTYEQYF. The CDR3, as DNA: TGTGCCAGCAGCCTAGGACGGACCTACGAGCAGTACTTC.

There are many counts of this clone. V gene TRBV19 combines with J gene TRBJ2-1; 10 positions match TRBD1. The CDR3 is 15 amino acids. J was trimmed by 6 bases and V by 5 bases; bases with no gene match: 7. CDR1 and CDR2 (germline): LNHDA, SQIVND (reference sequence). Here the CDR3 DNA reads TGTGCCAGTAGTCCTCCGGGACAGGGGTTCAATGAGCAGTTCTTC. Encoded protein: CASSPPGQGFNEQFF.

To note about this clone: One end of the junction fails to match germline, which may point to a read error. The sample holds other DNA sequences that translate to the same CDR3. This sequence joins TRBV2 and TRBJ2-5, with D possibly matching TRBD1 (6 bases). The CDR3 has 20 amino acids. Germline loops: CDR1 SNHLY, CDR2 FYNNEI. CDR3 sequence: CASSEALQSAVAGVQETQYF. CDR3 in DNA: TGTGCGAGCAGTGAAGCGCTTCAATCCGCAGTGGCAGGGGTACAAGAGACCCAGTACTTC. The full variable domain, completed using reference TRBV2 and TRBJ2-5, is EPEVTQTPSHQVTQMGQEVILRCVPISNHLYFYWYRQILGQKVEFLVSFYNNEISEKSEIFDDQFSVERPDGSNFTLKIRSTKLEDSAMYFCASSEALQSAVAGVQETQYFGPGTRLLVL.

This clone showed up just a few times. The gene calls are TRBV5-4 and TRBJ2-3; 8 bases are shared with TRBD2. Germline CDR1 reads SGHNT; CDR2 reads YYREEE (reference sequence). The junction had 11 bases not matched to a gene; V was cut back by 3 bases and J by 2 bases. This CDR3 contains 17 residues. In nucleotides, the CDR3 is TGTGCCAGCAGCTCGGACCCTAGCGGGCGGCTCACAGATACGCAGTATTTT. Protein: CASSSDPSGRLTDTQYF.

CDR3 in amino acids: CAYRTSGRTDTQYF. CDR3 nucleotide sequence: TGTGCCTACCGGACTAGCGGGCGCACAGATACGCAGTATTTT. The chain combines TRBV30 with TRBJ2-3; 11 bases are shared with TRBD2. V shed 7 bases, J shed 1 base, and the junction held 4 bases outside the gene matches. From germline, CDR1 is GTSNPN and CDR2 SVGIG (reference sequence). This CDR3 contains 14 residues.

The chain joins TRBV7-2 to TRBJ2-7; D is unclear. The germline CDR1 and CDR2 sequences are SGHTA and FQGNSA. Trimming left V 5 bases short and J 0 bases short, with 8 bases between. This CDR3 comprises 13 residues. The CDR3 DNA reads as TGTGCCAGCAGCCCCCAAAGCTCCTACGAGCAGTACTTC. Its translation is CASSPQSSYEQYF. Full variable domain (remainder filled in from reference TRBV7-2 and TRBJ2-7): GAGVSQSPSNKVTEKGKDVELRCDPISGHTALYWYRQSLGQGLEFLIYFQGNSAPDKSGLPSDRFSAERTGGSVSTLTIQRTQQEDSAVYLCASSPQSSYEQYFGPGTRLTVT.

In this sample, this clone turned up a few times. This chain connects TRBV5-6 to TRBJ2-5; D may match TRBD1 or TRBD2 (6 bases each). CDR3 length: 15 residues. Germline assignment: CDR1 SGHDT and CDR2 YYEEEE. Trimming shortened V by 4 bases and J by 5 bases, and 18 bases separated the two germline ends. CDR3: CASSPLWGARETQYF. The CDR3, as DNA: TGTGCCAGCAGCCCCTTGTGGGGGGCGAGGGAGACCCAGTACTTC.

The gene calls are TRBV30 and TRBJ1-5, with D unresolved. From germline, CDR1 is GTSNPN and CDR2 SVGIG (reference sequence). This CDR3 is 11 amino acids long. V lost 3 bases, J lost 11 bases, and 11 bases lay in between. The CDR3 coding sequence is TGTGCCTGGAGGACGTCGGCAGCCCAGCATTTT. Translated, it gives CAWRTSAAQHF.

This clone has at least ten counts. The V gene is TRBV2, the J gene TRBJ2-6, with 7 bases that match TRBD1. Germline assignment: CDR1 SNHLY and CDR2 FYNNEI. V gave up 4 bases and J gave up 0 bases; unmatched junction bases: 6. The CDR3 has 17 residues. The CDR3 nucleotides are TGTGCCAGCAGTGTCCCGGGACAGAGCTCTGGGGCCAACGTCCTGACTTTC. Protein product: CASSVPGQSSGANVLTF. The full variable domain, in which reference TRBV2 and TRBJ2-6 provide the parts outside the CDR3, is EPEVTQTPSHQVTQMGQEVILRCVPISNHLYFYWYRQILGQKVEFLVSFYNNEISEKSEIFDDQFSVERPDGSNFTLKIRSTKLEDSAMYFCASSVPGQSSGANVLTFGAGSRLTVL.